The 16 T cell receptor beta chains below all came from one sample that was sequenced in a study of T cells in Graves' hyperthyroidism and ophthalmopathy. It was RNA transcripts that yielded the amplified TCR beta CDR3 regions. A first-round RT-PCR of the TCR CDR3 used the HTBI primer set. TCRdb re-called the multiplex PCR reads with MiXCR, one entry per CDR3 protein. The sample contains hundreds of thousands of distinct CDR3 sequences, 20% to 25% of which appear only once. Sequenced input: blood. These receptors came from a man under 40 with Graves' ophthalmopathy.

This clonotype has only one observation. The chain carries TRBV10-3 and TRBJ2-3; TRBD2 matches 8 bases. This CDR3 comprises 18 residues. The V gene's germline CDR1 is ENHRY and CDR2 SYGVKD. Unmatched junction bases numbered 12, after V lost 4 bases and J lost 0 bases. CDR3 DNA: TGTGCCATCAGTGTTGGACTAGCAGGAAAAGATAGCACAGATACGCAGTATTTT. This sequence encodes CAISVGLAGKDSTDTQYF.

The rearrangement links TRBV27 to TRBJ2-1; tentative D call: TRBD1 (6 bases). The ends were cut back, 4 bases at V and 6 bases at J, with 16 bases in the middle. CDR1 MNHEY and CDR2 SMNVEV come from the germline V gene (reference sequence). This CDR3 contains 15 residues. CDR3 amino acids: CASSSLMGQVNEQFF. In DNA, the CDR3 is TGTGCCAGCAGTTCCCTAATGGGACAAGTCAATGAGCAGTTCTTC.

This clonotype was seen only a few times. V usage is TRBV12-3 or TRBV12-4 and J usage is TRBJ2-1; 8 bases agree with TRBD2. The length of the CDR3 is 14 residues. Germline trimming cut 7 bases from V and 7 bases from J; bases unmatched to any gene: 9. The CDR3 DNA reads TGTGCCAGCAACTTCGGACTAGCTGGGAATGAGCAGTTCTTC. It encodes CASNFGLAGNEQFF.

Here the CDR3 reads CASSYVTSGLAKNIQYF. For the CDR3, the DNA is TGTGCCAGCAGTTATGTTACTAGCGGGCTGGCCAAAAACATTCAGTACTTC. J is TRBJ2-4 and V is TRBV6-5; 9 bases line up with TRBD2. V was clipped by 3 bases and J by 1 base; unmatched bases: 7. This CDR3 comprises 17 residues. CDR1 MNHEY and CDR2 SVGAGI come from the germline V gene.

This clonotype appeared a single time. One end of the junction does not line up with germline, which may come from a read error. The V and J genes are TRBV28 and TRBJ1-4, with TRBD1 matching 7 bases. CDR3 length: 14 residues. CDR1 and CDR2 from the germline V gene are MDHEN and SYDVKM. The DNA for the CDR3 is TGTGCCAGCGGGTACGGGACAGCTAGGGAAAAACTGTCTTTT. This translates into CASGYGTAREKLSF.

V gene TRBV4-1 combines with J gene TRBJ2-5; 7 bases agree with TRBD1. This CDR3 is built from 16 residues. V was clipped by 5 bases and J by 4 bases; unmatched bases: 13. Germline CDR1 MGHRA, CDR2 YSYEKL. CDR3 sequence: CASSRFPQGERETQYF. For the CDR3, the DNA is TGCGCCAGCAGCAGATTCCCCCAGGGGGAGCGAGAGACCCAGTACTTC.

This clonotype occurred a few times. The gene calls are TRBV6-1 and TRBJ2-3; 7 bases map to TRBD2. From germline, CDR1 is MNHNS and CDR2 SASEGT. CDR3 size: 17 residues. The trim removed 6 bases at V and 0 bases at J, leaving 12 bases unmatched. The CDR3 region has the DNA TGTGCCAGCAGGAGAGTGGGGGGGAGGGGAAGCACAGATACGCAGTATTTT. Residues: CASRRVGGRGSTDTQYF.

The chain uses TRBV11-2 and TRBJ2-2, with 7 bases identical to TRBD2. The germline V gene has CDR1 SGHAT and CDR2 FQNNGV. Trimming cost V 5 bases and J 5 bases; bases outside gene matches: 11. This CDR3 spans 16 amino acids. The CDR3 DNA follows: TGTGCCAGCAGCACGATCGGGGTGGGAGGGACCGGGGAGCTGTTTTTT. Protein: CASSTIGVGGTGELFF. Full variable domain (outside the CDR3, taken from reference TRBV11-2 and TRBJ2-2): EAGVAQSPRYKIIEKRQSVAFWCNPISGHATLYWYQQILGQGPKLLIQFQNNGVVDDSQLPKDRFSAERLKGVDSTLKIQPAKLEDSAVYLCASSTIGVGGTGELFFGEGSRLTVL.

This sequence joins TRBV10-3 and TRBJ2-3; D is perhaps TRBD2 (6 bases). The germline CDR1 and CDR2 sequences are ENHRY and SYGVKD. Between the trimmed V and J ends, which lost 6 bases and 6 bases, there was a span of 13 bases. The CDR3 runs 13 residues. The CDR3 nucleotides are TGTGCCATCAGGCGGGACCACCAGGATACGCAGTATTTT. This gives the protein CAIRRDHQDTQYF.

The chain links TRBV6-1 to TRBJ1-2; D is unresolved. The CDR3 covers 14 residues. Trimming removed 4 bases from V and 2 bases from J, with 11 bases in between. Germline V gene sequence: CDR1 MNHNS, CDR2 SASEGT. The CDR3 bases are TGTGCCAGCAGTGTTCAAAAAGGGAACTATGGCTACACCTTC. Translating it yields CASSVQKGNYGYTF.

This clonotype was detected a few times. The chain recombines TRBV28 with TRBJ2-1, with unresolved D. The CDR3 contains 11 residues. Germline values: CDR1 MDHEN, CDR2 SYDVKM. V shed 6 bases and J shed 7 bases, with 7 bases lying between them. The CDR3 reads CASSIRNEQFF. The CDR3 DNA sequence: TGTGCCAGCAGCATTAGGAATGAGCAGTTCTTC.

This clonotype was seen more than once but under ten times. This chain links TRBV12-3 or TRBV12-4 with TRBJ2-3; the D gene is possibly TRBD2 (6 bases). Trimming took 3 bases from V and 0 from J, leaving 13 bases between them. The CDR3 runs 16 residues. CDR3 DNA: TGTGCCAGCAGTTTGAGGCGGAGGGAGAGCACAGATACGCAGTATTTT. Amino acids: CASSLRRRESTDTQYF.

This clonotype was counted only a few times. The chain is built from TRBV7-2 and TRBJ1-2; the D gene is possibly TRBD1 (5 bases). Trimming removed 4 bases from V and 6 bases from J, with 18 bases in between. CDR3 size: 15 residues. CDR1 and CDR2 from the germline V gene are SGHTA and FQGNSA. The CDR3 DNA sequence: TGTGCCAGCAGCTCGCGGGGCCAGGTGCGCGATGGCTACACCTTC. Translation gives CASSSRGQVRDGYTF.

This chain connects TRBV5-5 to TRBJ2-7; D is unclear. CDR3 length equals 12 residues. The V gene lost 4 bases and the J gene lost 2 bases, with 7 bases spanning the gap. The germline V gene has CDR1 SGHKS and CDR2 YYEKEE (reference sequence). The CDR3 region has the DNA TGTGCCAGCAGCGTAAACCCCTACGAGCAGTACTTC. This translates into CASSVNPYEQYF.

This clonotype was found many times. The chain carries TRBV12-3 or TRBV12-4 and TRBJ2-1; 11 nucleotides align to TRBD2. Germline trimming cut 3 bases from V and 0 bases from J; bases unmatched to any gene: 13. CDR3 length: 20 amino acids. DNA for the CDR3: TGTGCCAGCAGTTTTAGCGGGAGGGCCTGGAATCCCCGCTCCTACAATGAGCAGTTCTTC. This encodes CASSFSGRAWNPRSYNEQFF.

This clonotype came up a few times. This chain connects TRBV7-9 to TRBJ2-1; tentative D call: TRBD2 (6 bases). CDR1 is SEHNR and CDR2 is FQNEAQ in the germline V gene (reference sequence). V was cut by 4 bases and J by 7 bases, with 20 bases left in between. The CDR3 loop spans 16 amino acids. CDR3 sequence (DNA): TGTGCCAGCAGCTCCCCGGGAGTAGCATGGGCGAATGAGCAGTTCTTC. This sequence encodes CASSSPGVAWANEQFF.